These 8 T cell receptor beta chains were sequenced from one sample in a study of molecular identifiers for immune sequencing clone quantification. Via MiXCR, TCRdb re-called the PCR reads, giving one row per CDR3 protein. The sample lists about 640,000 distinct CDR3 sequences; around 20% were seen once. Sequenced sample: naive CD8+ T cells from blood, with Jurkat cell RNA spiked in. Noted subset: FACS-sorted CD8+CD4-CCR7+CD45RA+ naive T cells. Receptor source: a human donor in good health. Some libraries in this study had Jurkat cell RNA spiked in.

Comment on this clonotype: A much larger clone is a single base away; this may be a read error. The rearrangement joins TRBV20-1 to TRBJ1-1, with a possible D match to TRBD1 (6 bases). The CDR3 is made up of 14 amino acids. The V gene lost 5 bases and the J gene lost 4 bases, with 17 bases spanning the gap. Per the germline V gene, CDR1 is DFQATT and CDR2 is SNEGSKA (reference sequence). The CDR3 here is CSAALGRGITEAFF. CDR3 in DNA: TGCAGTGCTGCGTTGGGCAGGGGTATCACTGAAGCTTTCTTT.

This clonotype appeared a few times. The CDR3 does not end in the conserved phenylalanine or tryptophan, so this is likely a read error. The chain recombines TRBV7-6 with TRBJ1-5; D is unresolved. Germline V gene lookup returns CDR1 SGHVS and CDR2 FNYEAQ. The CDR3 extends over 15 amino acids. V was pared by 1 base and J by 0 bases, with 7 bases between. The chain's CDR3 is CASSLEGNSNQPQHI. CDR3 nucleotides: TGTGCCAGCAGCTTAGAAGGGAATAGCAATCAGCCCCAGCATATT.

This clonotype has just a few counts. The chain joins TRBV13 to TRBJ2-1, with D possibly called TRBD1 or TRBD2 (5 bases each). The CDR3 is made up of 15 amino acids. V lost 5 bases and J 10 bases, leaving 21 bases between the germline ends. Germline CDR1 reads PRHDT; CDR2 reads FYEKMQ (reference sequence). The CDR3 protein is CASSAGPGGSGEQFF. The CDR3 nucleotides read TGTGCCAGCAGCGCTGGTCCTGGAGGCTCAGGGGAGCAGTTCTTC.

The J gene is TRBJ2-7, the V gene TRBV20-1; TRBD1 might be the D (6 bases). V was clipped by 4 bases and J by 4 bases, with 17 bases between them. In germline, CDR1 is DFQATT, CDR2 SNEGSKA (reference sequence). The CDR3 totals 14 residues. The CDR3 loop is CSATDLDRTYEQYF. DNA of the CDR3: TGCAGTGCTACCGACCTAGACAGGACATACGAGCAGTACTTC.

This clonotype was counted many times. CDR3 loop: CASSFDTNYEQYF. The DNA for the CDR3 is TGTGCCAGCAGCTTCGACACGAACTACGAGCAGTACTTC. J is TRBJ2-7 and V is TRBV7-2; no definite D call. CDR3 size: 13 residues. The V gene lost 3 bases and the J gene lost 3 bases, with 9 bases spanning the gap. Germline V gene data show CDR1 as SGHTA and CDR2 as FQGNSA.

In its sample, this clonotype was seen many times. V is TRBV3-1 and J is TRBJ2-2, with D hard to call. The CDR3 runs to 17 residues. Trimming took 0 bases from V and 0 from J, leaving 11 bases between them. CDR1 is LGHDT, CDR2 YNNKEL, per germline (reference sequence). The CDR3 protein is CASSQDQPASNTGELFF. In nucleotides, the CDR3 is TGTGCCAGCAGCCAAGATCAACCGGCCTCGAACACCGGGGAGCTGTTTTTT.

This clonotype was seen at least ten times. This chain uses TRBV29-1 with TRBJ2-3, with a tentative D call TRBD2 (5 bases). The germline CDR1 and CDR2 sequences are SQVTM and ANQGSEA. This CDR3 is 13 amino acids long. The ends were cut back, 3 bases at V and 8 bases at J, with 15 bases in the middle. The CDR3 nucleotides are TGCAGCGTTGATTATTCGGCGGGTGGTACGCAGTATTTT. Protein: CSVDYSAGGTQYF.

This clonotype has only a few counts. This chain joins TRBV5-6 and TRBJ2-1; tentatively, D is TRBD2 (5 bases). Between the trimmed V and J ends, which lost 3 bases and 7 bases, there was a span of 17 bases. The CDR3 has 15 residues. Germline V gene lookup returns CDR1 SGHDT and CDR2 YYEEEE. The chain's CDR3 is CASSSEVTNWNEQFF. The CDR3 region has the DNA TGTGCCAGCAGCTCGGAGGTTACCAATTGGAATGAGCAGTTCTTC.